The 10 T cell receptor beta chains listed next were all sequenced from one sample in a study of blood T cells in healthy people across ages. Combining a sample-barcoded 5' primer with a J-beta primer mix, a second PCR ran for 7 to 11 cycles. TCRdb re-called the 5' RACE reads through MiXCR, storing one row per CDR3 protein. The table records 1.5 million to 2 million distinct CDR3 sequences, 40% to 55% of them present only once. Sequencing input: blood. These receptors were obtained from a woman in her 40s in good health.

Comment on this clonotype: A junction boundary mismatches the germline segment, possibly from a read error. V usage is TRBV28 and J usage is TRBJ2-1; a weak D match, TRBD1 (5 bases). CDR1 and CDR2 from the germline V gene are MDHEN and SYDVKM. The CDR3 consists of 14 residues. The CDR3 loop reads CASALTDSYNERFF. The CDR3 nucleotides are TGTGCCAGTGCTCTGACAGACTCCTACAATGAGCGGTTCTTC.

This clonotype was seen at least ten times. A single base separates this from a much larger clone, so it may be a read error. The chain combines TRBV7-3 with TRBJ2-1, with a possible D match to TRBD2 (6 bases). The last part of the DNA fits TRBJ2-7 better; the J call may be wrong. The CDR3 length is 14 residues. Germline-derived CDR1 and CDR2 are SGHTA and FQGTGA. CDR3 in DNA: TGTGCCAGCAGCTTGCGGGACTCCTACAATGAGCAGTACTTC. Translating gives CASSLRDSYNEQYF.

This clonotype was seen a single time. CDR3 bases: TGCAGTGCTAGGGCGACAGAGGCGAATAACTATGGCTACACCTTC. This translates into CSARATEANNYGYTF. The chain uses TRBV20-1 and TRBJ1-2; D is perhaps TRBD1 (5 bases). Germline assignment: CDR1 DFQATT and CDR2 SNEGSKA (reference sequence). This CDR3 is built from 15 residues. V lost 3 bases to trimming and J lost 1 base, with 15 bases between them.

This clonotype has just a few counts. The rearrangement uses TRBV28 and TRBJ2-7, with TRBD2 matching 9 bases. The CDR3 is made up of 14 amino acids. Germline-derived CDR1 and CDR2 are MDHEN and SYDVKM. Unmatched junction bases numbered 3, after V lost 4 bases and J lost 2 bases. The DNA for the CDR3 is TGTGCCAGCAGTTCCCTAGCGGGGACCTACGAGCAGTACTTC. Protein sequence: CASSSLAGTYEQYF.

In its sample, this clonotype was seen a few times. CDR3 protein: CSVELNGDPYF. The CDR3, as DNA: TGCAGCGTTGAACTTAACGGTGACCCGTACTTC. V and J are TRBV29-1 and TRBJ2-7, with D unresolved. The CDR3 is 11 amino acids. Looked up from germline, CDR1 is SQVTM and CDR2 is ANQGSEA. Trimming took 2 bases from V and 12 from J, leaving 14 bases between them.

In its sample, this clonotype was seen once. An end of the junction differs from the germline gene, which may be a read error. The rearrangement joins TRBV15 to TRBJ2-1, with D possibly matching TRBD2 (5 bases). The germline CDR1 and CDR2 sequences are LNHNV and YYDKDF (reference sequence). This CDR3 has 19 residues. CDR3 loop: CATSRGGLGERTTYKEQFF. CDR3 DNA: TGTGCCACCAGCAGAGGTGGGCTCGGAGAGCGGACGACCTACAAGGAGCAGTTCTTC.

Only a few counts were recorded for this clonotype. The CDR3 here is CSARDTGTRRGEQYF. The CDR3 DNA sequence: TGCAGTGCTAGAGACACCGGGACCAGAAGGGGCGAGCAGTACTTC. The rearrangement links TRBV20-1 to TRBJ2-7; either TRBD1 or TRBD2 may supply D (5 bases each). Germline values: CDR1 DFQATT, CDR2 SNEGSKA (reference sequence). Trimming shortened V by 0 bases and J by 6 bases, and 18 bases separated the two germline ends. The CDR3 has 15 amino acids.

The J gene is TRBJ2-1, the V gene TRBV12-3 or TRBV12-4; the match to TRBD2 covers 14 bases. The CDR3 spans 19 residues. The ends lost 4 bases at V and 5 bases at J; junction bases unmatched: 13. CDR3 bases: TGTGCCAGCAGTTCGGTCGCTAGACTAGCGGGGGGGCTCCACAATGAGCAGTTCTTC. Protein product: CASSSVARLAGGLHNEQFF.

The J gene is TRBJ2-1, the V gene TRBV20-1, with D hard to call. CDR1 DFQATT and CDR2 SNEGSKA come from the germline V gene (reference sequence). The CDR3 spans 15 residues. The V end was cut by 0 bases, the J end by 5 bases, with 14 bases between. The CDR3 region has the DNA TGCAGTGCTAGAGACCATCTACTGCCCCACAATGAGCAGTTCTTC. Its protein is CSARDHLLPHNEQFF.

In this sample, this clonotype turned up a few times. The CDR3 here is CASSPRQGGLDYNEQFF. For the CDR3, the DNA is TGCGCCAGCAGCCCACGACAGGGGGGACTGGACTACAATGAGCAGTTCTTC. V gene TRBV5-1 combines with J gene TRBJ2-1, with 9 bases fitting TRBD1. Per the germline V gene, CDR1 is SGHRS and CDR2 is YFSETQ. This CDR3 region has 17 residues. Germline trimming cut 4 bases from V and 3 bases from J; bases unmatched to any gene: 11.